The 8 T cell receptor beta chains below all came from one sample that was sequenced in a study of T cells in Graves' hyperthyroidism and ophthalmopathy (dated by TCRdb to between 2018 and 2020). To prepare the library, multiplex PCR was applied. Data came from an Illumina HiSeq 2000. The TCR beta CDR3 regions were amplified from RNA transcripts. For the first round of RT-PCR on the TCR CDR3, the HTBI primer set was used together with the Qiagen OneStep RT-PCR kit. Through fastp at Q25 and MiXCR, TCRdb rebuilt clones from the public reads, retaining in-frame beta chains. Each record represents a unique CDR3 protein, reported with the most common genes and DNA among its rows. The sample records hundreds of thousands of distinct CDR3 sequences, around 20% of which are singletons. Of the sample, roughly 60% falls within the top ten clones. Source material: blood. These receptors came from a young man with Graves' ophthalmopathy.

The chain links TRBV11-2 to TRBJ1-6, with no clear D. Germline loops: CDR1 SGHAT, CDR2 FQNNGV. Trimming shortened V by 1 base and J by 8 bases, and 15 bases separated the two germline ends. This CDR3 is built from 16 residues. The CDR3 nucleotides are TGTGCCAGCAGCTTAGCGTTCAGGAGGCGGGATTCACCCCTCCACTTT. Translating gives CASSLAFRRRDSPLHF. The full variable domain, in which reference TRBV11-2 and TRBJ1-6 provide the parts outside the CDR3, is EAGVAQSPRYKIIEKRQSVAFWCNPISGHATLYWYQQILGQGPKLLIQFQNNGVVDDSQLPKDRFSAERLKGVDSTLKIQPAKLEDSAVYLCASSLAFRRRDSPLHFGNGTRLTVT.

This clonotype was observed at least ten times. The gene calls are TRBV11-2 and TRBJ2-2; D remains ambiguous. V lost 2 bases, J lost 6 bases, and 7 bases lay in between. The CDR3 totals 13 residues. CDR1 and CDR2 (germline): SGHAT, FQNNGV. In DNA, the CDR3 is TGTGCCAGCAGCTTAATCAATGCCGGGGAGCTGTTTTTT. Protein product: CASSLINAGELFF.

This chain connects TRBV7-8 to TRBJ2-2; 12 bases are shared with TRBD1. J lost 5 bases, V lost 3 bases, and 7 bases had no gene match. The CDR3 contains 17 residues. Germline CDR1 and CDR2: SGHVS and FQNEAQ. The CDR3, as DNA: TGTGCCAGCAGCTTTTTTGGGACAGGGGGCGAGACCGGGGAGCTGTTTTTT. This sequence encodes CASSFFGTGGETGELFF.

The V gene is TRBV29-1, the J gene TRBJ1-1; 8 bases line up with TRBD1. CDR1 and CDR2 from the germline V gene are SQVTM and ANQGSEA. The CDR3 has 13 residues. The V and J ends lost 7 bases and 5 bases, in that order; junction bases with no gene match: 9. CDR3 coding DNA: TGCAGCGCCTACAGGGGGGGGTCGACTGAAGCTTTCTTT. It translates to CSAYRGGSTEAFF.

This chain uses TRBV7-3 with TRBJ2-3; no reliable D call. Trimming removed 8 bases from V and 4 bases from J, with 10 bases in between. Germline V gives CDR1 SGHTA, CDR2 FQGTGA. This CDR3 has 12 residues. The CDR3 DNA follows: TGTGCCAGCCCTAGGACCCCAGATACGCAGTATTTT. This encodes CASPRTPDTQYF.

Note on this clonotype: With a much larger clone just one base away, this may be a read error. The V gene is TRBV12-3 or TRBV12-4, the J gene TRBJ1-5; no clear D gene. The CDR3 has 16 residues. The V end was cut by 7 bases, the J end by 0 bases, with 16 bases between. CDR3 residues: CASTEGRLASNQPQHF. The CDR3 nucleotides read TGTGCCAGCACCGAGGGTCGCCTCGCTAGCAATCAGCCCCAGCATTTT.

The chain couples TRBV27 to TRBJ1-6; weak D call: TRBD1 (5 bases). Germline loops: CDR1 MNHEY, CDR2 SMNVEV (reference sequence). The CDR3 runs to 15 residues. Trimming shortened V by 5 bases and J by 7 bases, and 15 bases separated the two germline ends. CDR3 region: CASSTPGTRNSPLHF. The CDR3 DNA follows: TGTGCCAGCAGTACACCCGGGACCCGAAATTCACCCCTCCACTTT.

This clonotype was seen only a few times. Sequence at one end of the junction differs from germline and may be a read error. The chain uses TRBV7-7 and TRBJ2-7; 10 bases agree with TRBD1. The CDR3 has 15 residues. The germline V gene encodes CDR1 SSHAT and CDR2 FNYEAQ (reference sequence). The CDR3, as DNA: TGTGCTAGCAGCTCTGATGACAGGGGGCCCTACGAGCAGTACTTC. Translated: CASSSDDRGPYEQYF.